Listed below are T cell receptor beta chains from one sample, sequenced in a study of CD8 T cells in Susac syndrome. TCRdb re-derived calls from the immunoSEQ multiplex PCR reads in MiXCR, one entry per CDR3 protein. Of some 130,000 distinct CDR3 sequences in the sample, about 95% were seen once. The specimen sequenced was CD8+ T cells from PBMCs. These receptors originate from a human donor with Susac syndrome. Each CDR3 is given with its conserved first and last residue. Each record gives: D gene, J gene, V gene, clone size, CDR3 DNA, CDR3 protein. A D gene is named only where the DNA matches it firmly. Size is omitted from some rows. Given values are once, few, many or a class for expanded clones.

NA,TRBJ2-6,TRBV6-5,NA,TGTGCCAGCAGTTACTCGATTACGGGTGGGGCCAACGTCCTGACTTTC,CASSYSITGGANVLTF
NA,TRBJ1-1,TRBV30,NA,TGTGCCTGGACGGGGGGTGGCCTTTCTGAAGCTTTCTTT,CAWTGGGLSEAFF
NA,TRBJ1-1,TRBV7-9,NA,TGTGCCAGCACCCGGGGGACTATGAACACTGAAGCTTTCTTT,CASTRGTMNTEAFF
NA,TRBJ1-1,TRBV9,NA,TGTGCCAGCAGCCCAACAACAGGGTTGGGAACTGAAGCTTTCTTT,CASSPTTGLGTEAFF
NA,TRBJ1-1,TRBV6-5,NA,TGTGCCAGCAGTTACTCGGTATCAGGGGTGACTGAAGCTTTCTTT,CASSYSVSGVTEAFF
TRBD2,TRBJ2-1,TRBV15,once,TGTGCCACCAGCAGAGCCCTCTCTAGCGGGGATTTTAGCTCCTACAATGAGCAGTTCTTC,CATSRALSSGDFSSYNEQFF
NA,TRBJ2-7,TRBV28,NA,TGTGCCAGCAGGACAGGCGGCTACGAGCAGTACTTC,CASRTGGYEQYF
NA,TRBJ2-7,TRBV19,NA,TGTGCCAGTAGTATAGGTGGAGCCTACGAGCAGTACTTC,CASSIGGAYEQYF
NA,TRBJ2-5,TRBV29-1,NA,TGCAGCGAAAACAGGGGGGGGACCCAGTACTTC,CSENRGGTQYF
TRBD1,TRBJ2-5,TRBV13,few,TGTGCCAGCAGCTTCCGGACAGGGGCAGACCAAGAGACCCAGTACTTC,CASSFRTGADQETQYF
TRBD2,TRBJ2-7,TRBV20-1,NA,TGCAGTGCTAGAGATCCTGCCCCTAGCGGGAGGCACGAGCAGTACTTC,CSARDPAPSGRHEQYF
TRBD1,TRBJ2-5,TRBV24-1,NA,TGTGCCACCAGTGATTGGGACAGCCAAGAGACCCAGTACTTC,CATSDWDSQETQYF
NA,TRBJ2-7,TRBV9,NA,TGTGCCAGCAGCCCCCGGGAAGTTTTCTACGAGCAGTACTTC,CASSPREVFYEQYF
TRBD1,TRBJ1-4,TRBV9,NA,TGTGCCAGCAGCACGGGACAGGCTAATGAAAAACTGTTTTTT,CASSTGQANEKLFF
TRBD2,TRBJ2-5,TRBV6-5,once,TGTGCCAGCACCATAGCGGGTGAAGAGACCCAGTACTTC,CASTIAGEETQYF
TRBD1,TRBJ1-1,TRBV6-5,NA,TGTGCCAGCAGTTCGGAGCCGGGACAGACGAGTACTGAAGCTTTCTTT,CASSSEPGQTSTEAFF
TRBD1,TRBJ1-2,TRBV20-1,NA,TGCAGTGCTAGACACACAGGGGGACTTTATAACTATGGCTACACCTTC,CSARHTGGLYNYGYTF
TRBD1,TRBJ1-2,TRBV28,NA,TGTGCCAGCAGTCCATACAGGGGATGGGGGCGATATGGCTACACCTTC,CASSPYRGWGRYGYTF
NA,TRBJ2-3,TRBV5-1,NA,TGCGCCAGCAGCTTGGGACAGAGCACAGATACGCAGTATTTT,CASSLGQSTDTQYF
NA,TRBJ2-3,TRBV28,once,TGTGCCAGCAGATCCACAGGGTTGGGGCCCCCGGATACGCAGTATTTT,CASRSTGLGPPDTQYF
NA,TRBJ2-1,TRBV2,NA,TGTGCCAGCATTTTCATGGGTGGTGAGCAGTTCTTC,CASIFMGGEQFF
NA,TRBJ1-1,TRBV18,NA,TGTGCCAGCTCACCAAGGAGCGCTGAAGCTTTCTTT,CASSPRSAEAFF
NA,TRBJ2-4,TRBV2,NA,TGTGCCAGCAGTGAAGCGCTGCTAGGGAACATTCAGTACTTC,CASSEALLGNIQYF
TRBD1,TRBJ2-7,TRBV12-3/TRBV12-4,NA,TGTGCCAGCAGGGGGACAGGGCACGAGCAGTACTTC,CASRGTGHEQYF
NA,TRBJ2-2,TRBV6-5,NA,TGTGCCAGCAGTCGGGACGATTCCGGGGAGCTGTTTTTT,CASSRDDSGELFF
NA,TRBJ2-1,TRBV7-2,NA,TGTGCCAGCAGCTTAGTCCCCAGCTCCTACAATGAGCAGTTCTTC,CASSLVPSSYNEQFF
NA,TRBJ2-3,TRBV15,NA,TGTGCCACCAGCACCCCCGATGGGGGCGGTGGCACAGATACGCAGTATTTT,CATSTPDGGGGTDTQYF
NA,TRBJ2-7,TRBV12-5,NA,TGTGCTAGTGGCGCCCAAGGTGAGCAGTACTTC,CASGAQGEQYF
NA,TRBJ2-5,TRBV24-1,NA,TGTGCCACCGAGTCAGGGGAACAAGAGACCCAGTACTTC,CATESGEQETQYF
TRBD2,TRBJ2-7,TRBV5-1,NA,TGCGCCAGCAACGAAGGAGATAGCGGGAACGAGCAGTACTTC,CASNEGDSGNEQYF
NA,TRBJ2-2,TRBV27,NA,TGTGCCAGCAGTTTAATGCAATTCGGCACCGGGGAGCTGTTTTTT,CASSLMQFGTGELFF
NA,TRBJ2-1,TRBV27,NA,TGTGCCAGCAGTATGGGAGACAATGAGCAGTTCTTC,CASSMGDNEQFF
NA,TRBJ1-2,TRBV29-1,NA,TGCAGCGACCGCGGTAGTTATGGCTACACCTTC,CSDRGSYGYTF
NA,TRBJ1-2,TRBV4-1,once,TGCGCCAGCAGCCAAGATCCGGGCCGCTACGACCTGGGCTACACCTTC,CASSQDPGRYDLGYTF
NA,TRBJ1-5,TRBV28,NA,TGTGCCAGCAGTTTATTCCAGGCCCAGCATTTT,CASSLFQAQHF
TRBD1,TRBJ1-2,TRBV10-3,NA,TGTGCCACCGACAGCGGGACAGAGGACTATGGCTACACCTTC,CATDSGTEDYGYTF
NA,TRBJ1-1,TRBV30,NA,TGTGCCTGGAGGGGTCGGGGGGGCCTTAGAAATGAAGCTTTCTTT,CAWRGRGGLRNEAFF
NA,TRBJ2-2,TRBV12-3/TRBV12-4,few,TGTGCCAGCGACTTGCCCAACACCGGGGAGCTGTTTTTT,CASDLPNTGELFF
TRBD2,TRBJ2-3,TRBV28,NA,TGTGCCAGCAGTTCCGGGAGGGCCGGAGATACGCAGTATTTT,CASSSGRAGDTQYF
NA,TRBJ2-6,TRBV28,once,TGTGCCAGCAGTTTTGTCCCAGGCAACTCTGGGGCCAACGTCCTGACTTTC,CASSFVPGNSGANVLTF
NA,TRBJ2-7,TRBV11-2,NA,TGTGCCAGCACCGAAATCGGCTCCTACGAGCAGTACTTC,CASTEIGSYEQYF
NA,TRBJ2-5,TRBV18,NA,TGTGCCAGCTCACCAATGGCAGAGGAGACCCAGTACTTC,CASSPMAEETQYF
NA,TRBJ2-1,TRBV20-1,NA,TGCAGTGCTAGTTTGGGGACAAGCTCCTACAATGAGCAGTTCTTC,CSASLGTSSYNEQFF
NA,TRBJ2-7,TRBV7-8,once,TGTGCCAGCAGCCGGAGGGCCCTCTCCTACGAGCAGTACTTC,CASSRRALSYEQYF
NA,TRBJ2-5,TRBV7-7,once,TGTGCTACCTCCGAGGGCCCCCAAGAGACCCAGTACTTC,CATSEGPQETQYF
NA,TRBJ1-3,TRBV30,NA,TGTGCCTGGAGTGCGGGGTCCTACTCTGGAAACACCATATATTTT,CAWSAGSYSGNTIYF
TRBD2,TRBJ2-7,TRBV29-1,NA,TGCAGCGACGTAGCGGGCGACGGAGAGCAGTACTTC,CSDVAGDGEQYF
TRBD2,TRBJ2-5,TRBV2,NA,TGTGCCAGCAGTGATTCCGGGACTAGCGGGAGTTTGGAGACCCAGTACTTC,CASSDSGTSGSLETQYF
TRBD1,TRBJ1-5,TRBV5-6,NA,TGTGCCAGCAGCAGGACAGGGATCAATCAGCCCCAGCATTTT,CASSRTGINQPQHF
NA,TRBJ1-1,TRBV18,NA,TGTGCCAGCTCACCACCGGGTGATCCTGAAGCTTTCTTT,CASSPPGDPEAFF
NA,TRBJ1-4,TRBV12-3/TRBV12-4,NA,TGTGCCAGCAGTTTCGCTGAAAAACTGTTTTTT,CASSFAEKLFF
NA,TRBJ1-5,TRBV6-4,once,TGTGCCAGCAGTGAGGAGGGAAACCAGCCCCAGCATTTT,CASSEEGNQPQHF
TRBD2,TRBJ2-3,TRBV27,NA,TGTGCCAGCAGCTCCGCGGCAAGGGTCGGGACTAGCGGGAGCTCGAGCACAGATACGCAGTATTTT,CASSSAARVGTSGSSSTDTQYF
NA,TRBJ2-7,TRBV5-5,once,TGTGCCAGCAGCTTGGTTCAGGGAGGCGAGCAGTACTTC,CASSLVQGGEQYF